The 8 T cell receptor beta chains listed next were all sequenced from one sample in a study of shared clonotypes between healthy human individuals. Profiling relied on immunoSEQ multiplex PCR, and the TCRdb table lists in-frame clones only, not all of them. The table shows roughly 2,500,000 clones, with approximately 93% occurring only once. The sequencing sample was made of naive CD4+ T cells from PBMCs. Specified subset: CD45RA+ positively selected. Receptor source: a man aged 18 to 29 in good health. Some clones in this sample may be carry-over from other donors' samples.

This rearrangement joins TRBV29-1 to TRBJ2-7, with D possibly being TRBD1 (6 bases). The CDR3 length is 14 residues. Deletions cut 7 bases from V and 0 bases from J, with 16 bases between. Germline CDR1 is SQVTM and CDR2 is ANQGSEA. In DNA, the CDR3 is TGCAGCGCCGGGCCTAAACAGGGCTCCTACGAGCAGTACTTC. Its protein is CSAGPKQGSYEQYF.

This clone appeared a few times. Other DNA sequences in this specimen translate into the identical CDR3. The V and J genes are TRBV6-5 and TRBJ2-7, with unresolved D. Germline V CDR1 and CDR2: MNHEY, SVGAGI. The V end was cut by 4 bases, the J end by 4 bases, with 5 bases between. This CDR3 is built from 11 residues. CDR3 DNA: TGTGCCAGCAGTTCGTTATACGAGCAGTACTTC. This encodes CASSSLYEQYF.

CDR3 loop: CASSRRDRFYGYTF. CDR3 in DNA: TGTGCCAGCAGTCGGCGGGACAGGTTCTATGGCTACACCTTC. This chain links TRBV6-5 with TRBJ1-2, with TRBD1 matching over 8 bases. Germline V lookup: CDR1 MNHEY, CDR2 SVGAGI. V dropped 5 bases and J dropped 4; count of bases not matched to a gene: 6. The CDR3 runs 14 residues.

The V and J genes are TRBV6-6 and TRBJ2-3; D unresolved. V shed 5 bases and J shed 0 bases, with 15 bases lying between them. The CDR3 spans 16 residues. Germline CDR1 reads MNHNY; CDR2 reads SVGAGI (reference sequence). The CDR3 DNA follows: TGTGCCAGCAGTCCCCCCCCCTATGGAAGCACAGATACGCAGTATTTT. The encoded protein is CASSPPPYGSTDTQYF.

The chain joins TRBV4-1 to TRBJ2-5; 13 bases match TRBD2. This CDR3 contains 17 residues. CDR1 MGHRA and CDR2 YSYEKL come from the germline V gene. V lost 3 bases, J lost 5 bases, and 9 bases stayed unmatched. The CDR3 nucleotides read TGCGCCAGCAGCCAGGGGACTAGCGGGATGGGTTGGGAGACCCAGTACTTC. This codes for CASSQGTSGMGWETQYF.

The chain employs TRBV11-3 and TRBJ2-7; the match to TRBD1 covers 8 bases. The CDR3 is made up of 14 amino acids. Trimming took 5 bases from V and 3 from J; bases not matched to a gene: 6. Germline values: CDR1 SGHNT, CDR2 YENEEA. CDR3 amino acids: CASSPGGMDYEQYF. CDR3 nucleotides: TGTGCCAGCAGCCCAGGGGGCATGGACTACGAGCAGTACTTC. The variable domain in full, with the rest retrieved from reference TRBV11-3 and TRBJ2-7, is EAGVVQSPRYKIIEKKQPVAFWCNPISGHNTLYWYLQNLGQGPELLIRYENEEAVDDSQLPKDRFSAERLKGVDSTLKIQPAELGDSAVYLCASSPGGMDYEQYFGPGTRLTVT.

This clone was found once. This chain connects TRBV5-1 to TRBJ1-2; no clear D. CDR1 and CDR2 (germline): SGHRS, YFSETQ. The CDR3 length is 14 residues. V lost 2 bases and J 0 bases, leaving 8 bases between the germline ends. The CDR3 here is CASSLTVTNYGYTF. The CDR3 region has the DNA TGCGCCAGCAGCTTAACAGTCACTAACTATGGCTACACCTTC. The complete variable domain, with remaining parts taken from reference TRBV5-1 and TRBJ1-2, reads KAGVTQTPRYLIKTRGQQVTLSCSPISGHRSVSWYQQTPGQGLQFLFEYFSETQRNKGNFPGRFSGRQFSNSRSEMNVSTLELGDSALYLCASSLTVTNYGYTFGSGTRLTVV.

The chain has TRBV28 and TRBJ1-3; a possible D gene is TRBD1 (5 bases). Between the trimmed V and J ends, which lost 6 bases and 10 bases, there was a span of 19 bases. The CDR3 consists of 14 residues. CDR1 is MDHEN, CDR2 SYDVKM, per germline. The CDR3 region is CASSPGRVQWTIYF. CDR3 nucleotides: TGTGCCAGCAGCCCGGGACGGGTCCAGTGGACCATATATTTT.